Listed here is a single T cell receptor beta chain. Germline CDR1 ENHRY, CDR2 SYGVKD. CDR3 length: 13 amino acids. With V trimmed by 6 bases and J by 5 bases, 4 bases remained unmatched. Measured with immunoSEQ multiplex PCR; TCRdb has only the in-frame clones, and not every one. The sample holds over 85,000 clones, approximately 93% seen once. This sample stems from a study of control samples from healthy donors and cancer patients. This clonotype originated in a woman younger than 45 in good health. Sequenced: blood. The J gene is TRBJ1-2, the V gene TRBV10-3; 9 nucleotides line up with TRBD1. Here the CDR3 reads CAIRGQGAYGYTF. The CDR3 DNA sequence: TGTGCCATCAGGGGACAGGGTGCGTATGGCTACACCTTC.